This T cell receptor (beta chain) was sequenced for a study of T cells in Graves' hyperthyroidism and ophthalmopathy. Turning to the study itself: It was at initial diagnosis, before any treatment, that peripheral blood was collected. Whole-study results and caveats: A 13 V-J signature model discriminated ophthalmopathy versus stable hyperthyroidism. The model's output predicted ophthalmopathy at a median of about 6.5 months prior to onset. Most clonotypes expanded in the thyroid (above 0.001) were also present in blood.

It was RNA transcripts that yielded the amplified TCR beta CDR3 regions. Carried out on the TCR CDR3, a first-round RT-PCR used the HTBI primer set. TCRdb reanalysed the multiplex PCR reads using MiXCR and keeps one entry per CDR3 protein. Among some 380,000 distinct CDR3 sequences listed, roughly 13% were seen once. For this clonotype: The antigen remains unidentified.

The CDR3 length is 16 residues. CDR1 is LGHDT, CDR2 YNNKEL, per germline (reference sequence). V gave up 6 bases and J gave up 11 bases; unmatched junction bases: 20. Sequenced sample: blood. J is TRBJ2-5 and V is TRBV3-1; 8 bases map to TRBD1. This clonotype originated in a man aged 25-45 years with Graves' hyperthyroidism that later progressed to Graves' ophthalmopathy. The CDR3 loop is CASSHPYGRGREAQYF. The CDR3 DNA follows: TGTGCCAGCAGTCACCCGTACGGCAGGGGGCGAGAGGCTCAGTACTTC.